This T cell receptor beta chain comes out of a study of human T cells and chemical hapten exposure. Study-level background: Patch tests delivered 0.01% DPC to the upper back and were evaluated at 6 days.

As to time point: patch test 2, 6 weeks after DPC sensitization. The sample's treatment: therapeutic diphenylcyclopropenone sensitization with weekly scalp DPC. Venepuncture was done earlier than the placement of each patch test. People who gave samples had alopecia, were 18 to 70 years old, and were suitable for DPC. The CDR3 is 14 residues long. The germline V gene has CDR1 LGHDT and CDR2 YNNKEL (reference sequence). V was pared by 4 bases and J by 0 bases, with 9 bases between. TCRdb analysed the RACE reads with MiXCR anew, one entry per CDR3 protein. The repertoire has approximately 84,000 distinct CDR3 sequences, 10% of them found once; the top ten carry roughly 2.5%. At least ten counts were recorded for this clonotype. What it binds is not known. Study findings and constraints: Sensitization with DPC brought no change to TCRs above 1 in 1000 in frequency.

This specimen was whole blood, taken in connection with sensitization to the hapten diphenylcyclopropenone (DPC). This sequence originates from a woman aged 30 to 39 with alopecia areata. Some clones in this sample may be carry-over from other donors' samples. This chain joins TRBV3-1 and TRBJ1-2, with D perhaps matching TRBD1 (5 bases). Here the CDR3 DNA reads TGTGCCAGCAGCCTCCAGACAGCTAACTATGGCTACACCTTC. Translation: CASSLQTANYGYTF.